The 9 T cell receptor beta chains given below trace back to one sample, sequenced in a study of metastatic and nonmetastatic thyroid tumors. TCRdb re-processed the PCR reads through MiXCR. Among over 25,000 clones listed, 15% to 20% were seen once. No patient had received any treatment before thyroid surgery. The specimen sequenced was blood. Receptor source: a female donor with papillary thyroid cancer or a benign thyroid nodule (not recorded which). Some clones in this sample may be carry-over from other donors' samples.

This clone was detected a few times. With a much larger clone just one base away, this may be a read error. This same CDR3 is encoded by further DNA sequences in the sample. The CDR3 DNA is TGTGCCAGTAGTATAGGGGAGGGGGCCCAGGAGACCCAGTACTTC. This sequence encodes CASSIGEGAQETQYF. The chain is built from TRBV19 and TRBJ2-5, with D perhaps matching TRBD1 or TRBD2 (7 bases each). The CDR3 is 15 amino acids. Germline V CDR1 and CDR2: LNHDA, SQIVND (reference sequence). V was shortened by 1 base and J by 5 bases, with 14 bases between the two germline ends.

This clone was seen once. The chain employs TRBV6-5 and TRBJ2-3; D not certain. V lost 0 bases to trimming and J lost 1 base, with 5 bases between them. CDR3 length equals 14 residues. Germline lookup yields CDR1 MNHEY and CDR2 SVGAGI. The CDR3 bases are TGTGCCAGCAGTTACTCTTCCGGCACAGATACGCAGTATTTT. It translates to CASSYSSGTDTQYF.

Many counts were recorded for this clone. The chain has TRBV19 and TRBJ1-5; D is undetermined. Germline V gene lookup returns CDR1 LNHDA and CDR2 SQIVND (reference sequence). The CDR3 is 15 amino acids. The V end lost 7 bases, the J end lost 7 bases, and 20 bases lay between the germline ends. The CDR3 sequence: CASTLSGPGLQPQHF. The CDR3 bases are TGTGCCAGTACTCTCTCAGGCCCGGGGTTACAGCCCCAGCATTTT.

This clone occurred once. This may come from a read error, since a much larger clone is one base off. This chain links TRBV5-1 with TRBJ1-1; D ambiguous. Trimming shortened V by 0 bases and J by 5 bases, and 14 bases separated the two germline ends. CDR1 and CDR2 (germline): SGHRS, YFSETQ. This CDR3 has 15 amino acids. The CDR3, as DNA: TGCGCCAGCAGCTTGGTCCACTCTGGAGAAACTGAAGCTTTCTTT. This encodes CASSLVHSGETEAFF.

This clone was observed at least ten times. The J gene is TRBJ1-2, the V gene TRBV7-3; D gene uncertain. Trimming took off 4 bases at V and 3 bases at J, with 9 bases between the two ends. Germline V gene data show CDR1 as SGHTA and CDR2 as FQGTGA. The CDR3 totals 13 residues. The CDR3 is CASSSSPDYGYTF. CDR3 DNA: TGTGCCAGCAGCTCTTCCCCCGACTATGGCTACACCTTC.

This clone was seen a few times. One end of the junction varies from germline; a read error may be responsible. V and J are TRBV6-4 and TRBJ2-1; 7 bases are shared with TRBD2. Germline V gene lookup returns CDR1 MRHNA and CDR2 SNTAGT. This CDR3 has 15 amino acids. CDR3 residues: CSSGDGFEGYNEQFF. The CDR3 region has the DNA TGTTCCAGCGGGGATGGGTTTGAAGGTTACAATGAGCAGTTCTTC.

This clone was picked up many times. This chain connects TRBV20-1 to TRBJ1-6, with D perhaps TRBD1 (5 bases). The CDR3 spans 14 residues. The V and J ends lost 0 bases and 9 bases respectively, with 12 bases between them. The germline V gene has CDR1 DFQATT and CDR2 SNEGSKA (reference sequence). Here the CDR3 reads CSARDWGVGSPLHF. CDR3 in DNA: TGCAGTGCTAGAGATTGGGGGGTTGGTTCACCCCTCCACTTT.

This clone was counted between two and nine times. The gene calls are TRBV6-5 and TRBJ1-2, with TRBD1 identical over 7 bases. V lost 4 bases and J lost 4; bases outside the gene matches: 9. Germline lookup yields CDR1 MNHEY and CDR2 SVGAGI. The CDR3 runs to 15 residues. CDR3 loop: CASSSAGQVFYGYTF. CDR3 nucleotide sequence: TGTGCCAGCAGTTCCGCCGGACAGGTCTTCTATGGCTACACCTTC.

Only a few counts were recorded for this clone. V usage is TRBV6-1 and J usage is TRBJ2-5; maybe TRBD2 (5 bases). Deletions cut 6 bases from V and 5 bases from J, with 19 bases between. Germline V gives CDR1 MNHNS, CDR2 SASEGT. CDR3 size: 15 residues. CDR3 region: CASSLSSGRGETQYF. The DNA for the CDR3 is TGTGCCAGCAGCCTCTCTTCGGGGAGAGGTGAGACCCAGTACTTC.